This T cell receptor (beta chain) appears in the sequencing data of a study of shared clonotypes between healthy human individuals. The CDR3 extends over 15 amino acids. Naive-designated CD8 cells lacked CD45RO, were positively enriched for CCR7, and omitted terminally differentiated effector memory CD45RA+ cells. The table came from immunoSEQ multiplex PCR; TCRdb's copy has only in-frame clones and leaves some out. The sample lists roughly 2.1 million clones, about 92% occurring once. Sequenced input: naive CD8+ T cells from PBMCs. The sequence derives from a man younger than 30 in good health. Some clones in this sample may be carry-over from other donors' samples. The chain carries TRBV21-1 and TRBJ2-2. TRBV21-1 is designated a pseudogene. The CDR3 here is CASSKDRDHTGELFF. CDR3 nucleotides: TGTGCCAGCAGCAAAGATAGGGATCACACCGGGGAGCTGTTTTTT.